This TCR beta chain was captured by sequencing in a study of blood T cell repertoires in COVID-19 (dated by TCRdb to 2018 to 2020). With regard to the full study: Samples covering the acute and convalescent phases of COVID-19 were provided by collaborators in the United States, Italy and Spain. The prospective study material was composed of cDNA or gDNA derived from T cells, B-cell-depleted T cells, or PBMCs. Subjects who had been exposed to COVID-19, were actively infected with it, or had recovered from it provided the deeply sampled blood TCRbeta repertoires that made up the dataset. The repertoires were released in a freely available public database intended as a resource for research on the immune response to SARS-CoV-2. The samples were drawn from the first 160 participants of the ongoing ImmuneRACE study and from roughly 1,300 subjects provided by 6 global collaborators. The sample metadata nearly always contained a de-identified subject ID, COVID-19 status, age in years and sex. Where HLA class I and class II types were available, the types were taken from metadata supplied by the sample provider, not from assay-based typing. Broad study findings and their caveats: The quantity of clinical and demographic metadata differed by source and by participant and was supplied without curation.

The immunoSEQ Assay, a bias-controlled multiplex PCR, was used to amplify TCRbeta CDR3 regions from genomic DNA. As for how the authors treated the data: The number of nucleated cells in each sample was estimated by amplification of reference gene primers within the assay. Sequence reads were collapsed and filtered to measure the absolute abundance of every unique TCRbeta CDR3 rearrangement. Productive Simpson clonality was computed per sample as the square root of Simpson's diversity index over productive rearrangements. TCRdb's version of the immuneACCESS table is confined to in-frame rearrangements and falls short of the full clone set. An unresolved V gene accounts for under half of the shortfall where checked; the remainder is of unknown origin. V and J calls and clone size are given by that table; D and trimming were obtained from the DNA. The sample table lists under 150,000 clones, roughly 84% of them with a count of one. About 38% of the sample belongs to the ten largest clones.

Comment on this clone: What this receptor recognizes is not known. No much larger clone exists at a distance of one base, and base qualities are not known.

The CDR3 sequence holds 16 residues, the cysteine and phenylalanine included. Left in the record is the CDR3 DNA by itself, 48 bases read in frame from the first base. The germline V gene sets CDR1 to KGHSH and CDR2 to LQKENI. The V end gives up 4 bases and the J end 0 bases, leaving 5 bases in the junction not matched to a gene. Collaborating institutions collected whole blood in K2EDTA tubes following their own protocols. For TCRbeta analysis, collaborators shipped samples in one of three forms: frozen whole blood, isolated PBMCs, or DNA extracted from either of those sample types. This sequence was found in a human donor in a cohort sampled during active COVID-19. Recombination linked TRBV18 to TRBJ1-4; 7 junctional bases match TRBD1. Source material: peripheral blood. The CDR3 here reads CASSQTGRTTNEKLFF. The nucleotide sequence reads TGTGCCAGCTCACAGACAGGGAGGACAACTAATGAAAAACTGTTTTTT.